This entry lists 2 T cell receptor beta chains sequenced from one sample in a study of tumor-infiltrating lymphocytes in localized non-small cell lung cancer. Sequencing used immunoSEQ multiplex PCR; TCRdb keeps in-frame clones, though not all of them. The table lists about 15,000 clones, under 75% of them singletons. The sample was lung tumor tissue. All receptors derive from a human donor with non-small cell lung cancer.

V gene TRBV11-2 combines with J gene TRBJ2-2; 10 bases are shared with TRBD1. The trim removed 5 bases at V and 0 bases at J, leaving 12 bases unmatched. The germline gives CDR1 SGHAT, CDR2 FQNNGV. CDR3 length: 19 residues. CDR3 amino acids: CASSRRGTGVPSNTGELFF. CDR3 coding DNA: TGTGCCAGCAGCCGGCGGGGGACAGGGGTCCCTTCGAACACCGGGGAGCTGTTTTTT.

The rearrangement links TRBV28 to TRBJ1-2, with 7 bases that match TRBD1. CDR3 size: 15 residues. Germline CDR1 reads MDHEN; CDR2 reads SYDVKM. The V gene end was trimmed by 6 bases and the J gene end by 4 bases; junction bases not matched to a gene: 11. This CDR3 is CASRIPGQTLYGYTF. Written as DNA, the CDR3 is TGTGCCAGCAGGATACCGGGACAGACCCTCTATGGCTACACCTTC.